Listed below are T cell receptor beta chains from one sample, sequenced in a study of technical replicates of blood from several donors. Generated by immunoSEQ multiplex PCR, the TCRdb table keeps only in-frame clones and is missing some. The sample yields 65,000 to 90,000 clones, 85% to 95% seen once. Material: PBMCs. Receptor source: a human donor in good health. Some clones in this sample may be carry-over from other donors' samples. Each CDR3 is given with its conserved first and last residue. Fields, in order: J gene, clone size, V gene, D gene, CDR3 DNA, CDR3 protein. The D gene is left open where the match is weak. Clone size is given for some rows only: seen once, a few or many times, or a class if the clone is expanded.

j_gene: TRBJ2-7; abundance: -; v_gene: TRBV7-2; d_gene: -; CDR3nt: TGTGCCAGCAGCTCGACAGGAACCTACGAGCAGTACTTC; CDR3aa: CASSSTGTYEQYF
j_gene: TRBJ2-7; abundance: few; v_gene: TRBV7-6; d_gene: -; CDR3nt: TGTGCCAGCAGCTTAGAGGACAGCTACGAGCAGTACTTC; CDR3aa: CASSLEDSYEQYF
j_gene: TRBJ2-1; abundance: -; v_gene: TRBV15; d_gene: TRBD2; CDR3nt: TGTGCCACCAGCAGAGGGGTAGCGGGAGTACGTAATGAGCAGTTCTTC; CDR3aa: CATSRGVAGVRNEQFF
j_gene: TRBJ2-7; abundance: -; v_gene: TRBV5-4; d_gene: -; CDR3nt: TGTGCCAGCAGCTCGGGGGACAGTTACGAGCAGTACTTC; CDR3aa: CASSSGDSYEQYF
j_gene: TRBJ2-7; abundance: -; v_gene: TRBV6-1; d_gene: -; CDR3nt: TGTGCCAGCAGTGAAACTAGACTAGACGAGCAGTACTTC; CDR3aa: CASSETRLDEQYF
j_gene: TRBJ2-1; abundance: -; v_gene: TRBV2; d_gene: TRBD1; CDR3nt: TGTGCCAGCGGGGGAGGGACAGGGGTCTACAATGAGCAGTTCTTC; CDR3aa: CASGGGTGVYNEQFF
j_gene: TRBJ1-5; abundance: -; v_gene: TRBV19; d_gene: -; CDR3nt: TGTGCCAGTAGTATAGGACAATTTAGCAATCAGCCCCAGCATTTT; CDR3aa: CASSIGQFSNQPQHF
j_gene: TRBJ2-1; abundance: -; v_gene: TRBV7-8; d_gene: TRBD2; CDR3nt: TGTGCCAGCAGCTTCGGGAGGGGCACCTACAATGAGCAGTTCTTC; CDR3aa: CASSFGRGTYNEQFF
j_gene: TRBJ1-6; abundance: -; v_gene: TRBV1; d_gene: -; CDR3nt: TGCACCCGGGTGGCGGGAGCTTTCTCACCCCTCCACTTT; CDR3aa: CTRVAGAFSPLHF
j_gene: TRBJ2-2; abundance: few; v_gene: TRBV7-6; d_gene: TRBD1; CDR3nt: TGTGCCAGCAGCTCAAACCTCCAGGGGGCAGGCACCGGGGAGCTGTTTTTT; CDR3aa: CASSSNLQGAGTGELFF
j_gene: TRBJ2-5; abundance: -; v_gene: TRBV7-9; d_gene: -; CDR3nt: TGTGCCAGCAGCTTAAGTGGGGGCCCTCAAGAGACCCAGTACTTC; CDR3aa: CASSLSGGPQETQYF